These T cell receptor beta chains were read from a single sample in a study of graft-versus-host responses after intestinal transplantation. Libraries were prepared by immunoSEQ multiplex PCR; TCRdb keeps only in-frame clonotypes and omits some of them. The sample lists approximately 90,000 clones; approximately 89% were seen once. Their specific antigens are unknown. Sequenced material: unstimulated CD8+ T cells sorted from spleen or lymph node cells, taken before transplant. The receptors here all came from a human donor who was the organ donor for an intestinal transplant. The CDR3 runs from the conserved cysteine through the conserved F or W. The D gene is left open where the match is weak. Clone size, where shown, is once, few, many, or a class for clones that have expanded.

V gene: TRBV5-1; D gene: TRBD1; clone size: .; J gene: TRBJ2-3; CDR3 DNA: TGCGCCAGCAGCCCAGGACAGGGGAGATATAGCACAGATACGCAGTATTTT; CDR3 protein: CASSPGQGRYSTDTQYF
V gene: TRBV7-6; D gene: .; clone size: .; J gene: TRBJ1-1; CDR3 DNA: TGTGCCAGCAGCGTAGGGGAGGGGGGGGACGCTTTCTTT; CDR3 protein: CASSVGEGGDAFF
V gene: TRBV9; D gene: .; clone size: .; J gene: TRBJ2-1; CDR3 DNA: TGTGCCAGCAGCGCCGATGTGGGGCTAGCGAGGAATGAGCAGTTCTTC; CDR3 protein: CASSADVGLARNEQFF
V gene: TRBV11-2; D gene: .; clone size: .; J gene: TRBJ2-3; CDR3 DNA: TGTGCCAGCAAGGGTATTACAGATACGCAGTATTTT; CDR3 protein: CASKGITDTQYF
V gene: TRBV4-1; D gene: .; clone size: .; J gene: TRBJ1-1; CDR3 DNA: TGCGCCAGCAGCCAATCTGGGGGGGGGTTCACTGAAGCTTTCTTT; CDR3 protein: CASSQSGGGFTEAFF
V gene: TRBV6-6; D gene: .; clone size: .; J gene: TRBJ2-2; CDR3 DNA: TGTGCCAGCAGTATGGGGGGCGAGGGCGGGGAGCTGTTTTTT; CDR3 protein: CASSMGGEGGELFF
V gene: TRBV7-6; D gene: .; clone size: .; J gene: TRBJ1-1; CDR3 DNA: TGTGCCAGCAGCGCCGGGGTTAACACTGAAGCTTTCTTT; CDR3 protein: CASSAGVNTEAFF
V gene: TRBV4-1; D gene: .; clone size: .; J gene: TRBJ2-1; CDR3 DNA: TGCGCCAGCAGCCAACGAACTAGCATTGAGCAGTTCTTC; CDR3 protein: CASSQRTSIEQFF
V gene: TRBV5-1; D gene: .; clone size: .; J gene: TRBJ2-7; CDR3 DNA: TGCGCCAGCAGCCAGGGGGGACGGATCAGCTCCTACGAGCAGTACTTC; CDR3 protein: CASSQGGRISSYEQYF
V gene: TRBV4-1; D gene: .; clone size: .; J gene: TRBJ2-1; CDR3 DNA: TGCGCCAGCAGCGGCCGGGCTCCGGGAAATAATGAGCAGTTCTTC; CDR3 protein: CASSGRAPGNNEQFF
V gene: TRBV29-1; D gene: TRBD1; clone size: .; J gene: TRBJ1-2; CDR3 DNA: TGCAGCGTTGGGCCAGGGGGCGCTTCCAGGGGCTACACCTTC; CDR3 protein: CSVGPGGASRGYTF
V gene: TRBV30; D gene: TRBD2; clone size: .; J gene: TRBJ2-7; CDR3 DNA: TGTGCCTGGAGTCTTCTAGCGGGAGCTCTCGAGCAGTACTTC; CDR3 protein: CAWSLLAGALEQYF
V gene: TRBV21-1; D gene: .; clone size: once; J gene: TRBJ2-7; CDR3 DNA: TGTGCCAGCAGCGAGACAGAAGACGAGCAGTACTTC; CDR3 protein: CASSETEDEQYF
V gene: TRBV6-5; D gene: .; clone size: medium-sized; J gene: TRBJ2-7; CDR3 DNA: TGTGCCAGCAGTTATGGAGGGGGAGGGTACGAGCAGTACTTC; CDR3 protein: CASSYGGGGYEQYF
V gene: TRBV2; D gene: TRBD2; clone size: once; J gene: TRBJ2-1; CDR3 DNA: TGTGCCAGCAGTGAAGGGAGCGGGGGGGCATCCTATGAGCAGTTCTTC; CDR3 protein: CASSEGSGGASYEQFF
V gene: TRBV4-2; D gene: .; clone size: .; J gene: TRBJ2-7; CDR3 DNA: TGTGCCAGCAGCCAAGTGGTTTACGGGCTTGGGTCCTACGAGCAGTACTTC; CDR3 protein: CASSQVVYGLGSYEQYF
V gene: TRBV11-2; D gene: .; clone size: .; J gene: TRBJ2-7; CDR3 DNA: TGTGCCAGCAGCTTTGATCAGGGTTACGAGCAGTACTTC; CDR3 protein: CASSFDQGYEQYF
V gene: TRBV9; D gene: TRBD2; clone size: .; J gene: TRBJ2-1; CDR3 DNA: TGTGCCAGCAGCCCATGGGCTAGCGGGGGGGTAGATGAGCAGTTCTTC; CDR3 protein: CASSPWASGGVDEQFF
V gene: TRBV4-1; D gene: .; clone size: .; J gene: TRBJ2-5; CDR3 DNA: TGCGCCAGCAGCCACCCTGGGTCAGGTCTGCGGACAGAGACCCAGTACTTC; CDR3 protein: CASSHPGSGLRTETQYF
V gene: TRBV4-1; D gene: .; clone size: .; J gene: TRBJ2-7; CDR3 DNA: TGCGCCAGCAGCCAAGATCTGTGGGGATACCTCTCCTACGAGCAGTACTTC; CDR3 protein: CASSQDLWGYLSYEQYF
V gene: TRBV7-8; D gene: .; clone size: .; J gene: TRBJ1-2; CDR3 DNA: TGTGCCAGCAGCAACCAGACAGTGATCAACTATGGCTACACCTTC; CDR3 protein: CASSNQTVINYGYTF
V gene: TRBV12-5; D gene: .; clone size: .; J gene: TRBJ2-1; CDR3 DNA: TGTGCTAGTGGACCACACAGGTCTGAGCAGTTCTTC; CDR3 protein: CASGPHRSEQFF
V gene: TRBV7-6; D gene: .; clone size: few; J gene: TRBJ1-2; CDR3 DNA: TGTGCCAGCAGCCTTGGGGGGGGATATGGCTACACCTTC; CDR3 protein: CASSLGGGYGYTF
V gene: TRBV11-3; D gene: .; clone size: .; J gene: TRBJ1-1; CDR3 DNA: TGTGCCAGCAGCTCCAGGGACCTGACTGAAGCTTTCTTT; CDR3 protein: CASSSRDLTEAFF
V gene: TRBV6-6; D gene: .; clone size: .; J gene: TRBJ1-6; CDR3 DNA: TGTGCCAGCAGTTACTCGAGGACAGCCTATAATTCACCCCTCCACTTT; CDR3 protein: CASSYSRTAYNSPLHF
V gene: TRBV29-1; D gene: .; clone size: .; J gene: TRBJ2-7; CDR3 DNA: TGCAGCGTTGAAGAGCAGTACTTC; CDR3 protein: CSVEEQYF
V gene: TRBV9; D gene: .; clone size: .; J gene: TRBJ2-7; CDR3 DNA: TGTGCCAGCAGCTTACGGGACTCCTACGAGCAGTACTTC; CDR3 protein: CASSLRDSYEQYF
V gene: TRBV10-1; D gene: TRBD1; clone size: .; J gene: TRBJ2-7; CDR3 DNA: TGCGCCAGCAGCCTCGGACAGGGCTACGAGCAGTACTTT; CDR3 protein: CASSLGQGYEQYF
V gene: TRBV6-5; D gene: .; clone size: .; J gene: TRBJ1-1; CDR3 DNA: TGTGCCAGCAGTTACACGTGGGGCACTGAAGCTTTCTTT; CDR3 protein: CASSYTWGTEAFF
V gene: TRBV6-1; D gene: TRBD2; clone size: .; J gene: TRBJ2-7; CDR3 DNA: TGTGCCAGCAGTCTGACTAGCGGGTTTCTGGGCGAGCAGTACTTC; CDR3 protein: CASSLTSGFLGEQYF
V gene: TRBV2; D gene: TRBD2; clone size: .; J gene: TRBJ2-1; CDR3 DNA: TGTGCCAGCAGCCCCTTGGGACTAGCGGATACCATTTTTATGAGCTCCTACAATGAGCAGTTCTTC; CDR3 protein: CASSPLGLADTIFMSSYNEQFF
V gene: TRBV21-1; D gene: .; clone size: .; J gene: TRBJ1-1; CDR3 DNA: TGTGCCAGCAGGGAAGACAGGGACGTTATGACTGAAGCTTTCTTT; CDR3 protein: CASREDRDVMTEAFF
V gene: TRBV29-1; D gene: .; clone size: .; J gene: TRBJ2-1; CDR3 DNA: TGCAGCGCCGATGGGGGCCATGAGCAGTTCTTC; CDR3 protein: CSADGGHEQFF
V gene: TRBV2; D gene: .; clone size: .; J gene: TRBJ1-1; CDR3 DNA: TGTGCCAGCTACGGAGACATGAACACTGAAGCTTTCTTT; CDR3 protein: CASYGDMNTEAFF
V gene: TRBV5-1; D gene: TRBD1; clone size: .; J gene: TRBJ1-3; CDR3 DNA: TGCGCCAGCAGCTCATTGACAGGGGCCTCTGGAAACACCATATATTTT; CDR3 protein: CASSSLTGASGNTIYF
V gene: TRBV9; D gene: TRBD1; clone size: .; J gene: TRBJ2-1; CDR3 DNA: TGTGCCAGCAGCGTCCGGGACAGGGTCAATGAGCAGTTCTTC; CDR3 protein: CASSVRDRVNEQFF
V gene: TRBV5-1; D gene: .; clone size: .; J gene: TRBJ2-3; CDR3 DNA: TGCGCCAGCAGCTTGGACTTGGACACAGATACGCAGTATTTT; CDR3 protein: CASSLDLDTDTQYF
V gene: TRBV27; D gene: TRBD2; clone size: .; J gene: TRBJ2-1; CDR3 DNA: TGTGCCAGCAGTTTGGCGCGGGGGGGTTTAAATGAGCAGTTCTTC; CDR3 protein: CASSLARGGLNEQFF
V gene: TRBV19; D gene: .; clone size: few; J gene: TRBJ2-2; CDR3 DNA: TGTGCCAGTAGTATAGTGGGAGGGGGGATCGGGGAGCTGTTTTTT; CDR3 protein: CASSIVGGGIGELFF
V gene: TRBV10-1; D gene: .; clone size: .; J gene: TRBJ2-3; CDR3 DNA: TGCGCCAGCAGTGAGTCTTCAGCCTACACAGATACGCAGTATTTT; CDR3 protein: CASSESSAYTDTQYF
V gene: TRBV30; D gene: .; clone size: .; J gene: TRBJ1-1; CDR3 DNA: TGTGCCTGGAGTCCTACGGTGAACACTGAAGCTTTCTTT; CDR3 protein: CAWSPTVNTEAFF
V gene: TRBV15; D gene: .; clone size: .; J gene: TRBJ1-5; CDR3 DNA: TGTGCCACCAGCAGAGACAGGGTTAGCAATCAGCCCCAGCATTTT; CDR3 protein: CATSRDRVSNQPQHF
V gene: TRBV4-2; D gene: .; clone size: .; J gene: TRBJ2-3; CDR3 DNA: TGTGCCAGCAGCCACGACGTCACAGATACGCAGTATTTT; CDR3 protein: CASSHDVTDTQYF
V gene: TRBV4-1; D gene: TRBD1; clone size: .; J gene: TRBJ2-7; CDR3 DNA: TGCGCCAGCAGCCATCTTTCTGGGGACAGAGGGACCTACGAGCAGTACTTC; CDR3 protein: CASSHLSGDRGTYEQYF
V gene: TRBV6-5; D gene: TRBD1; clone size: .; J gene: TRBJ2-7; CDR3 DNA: TGTGCCAGCAGTTGGACAGGGGGCGGGTTGGTCGAGCAGTACTTC; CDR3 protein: CASSWTGGGLVEQYF
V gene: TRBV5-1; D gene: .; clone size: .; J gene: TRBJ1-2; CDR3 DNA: TGCGCCAGCAGCCCTACTCTTGACCCGACTAACTATGGCTACACCTTC; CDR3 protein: CASSPTLDPTNYGYTF
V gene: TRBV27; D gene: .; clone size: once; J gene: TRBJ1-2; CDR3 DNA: TGTGCCAGCAGGGGTAATTATGGCTACACCTTC; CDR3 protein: CASRGNYGYTF
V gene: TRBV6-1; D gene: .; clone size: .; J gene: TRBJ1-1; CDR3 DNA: TGTGCCAGCAGTGAGGCGCCGCACGAGTTCCCTGAAGCTTTCTTT; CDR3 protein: CASSEAPHEFPEAFF
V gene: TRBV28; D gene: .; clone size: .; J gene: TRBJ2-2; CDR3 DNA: TGTGCCAGCAGTCCCGGACTCCCCGGGGAGCTGTTTTTT; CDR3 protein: CASSPGLPGELFF
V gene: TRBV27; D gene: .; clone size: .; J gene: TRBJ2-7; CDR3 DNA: TGTGCCAGCAGTTGGACAGTGGAGAACGAGCAGTACTTC; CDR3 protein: CASSWTVENEQYF
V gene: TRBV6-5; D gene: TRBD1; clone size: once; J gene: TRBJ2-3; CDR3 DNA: TGTGCCAGCAGTGCCGGACAGGGGGGCGCAGATACGCAGTATTTT; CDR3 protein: CASSAGQGGADTQYF
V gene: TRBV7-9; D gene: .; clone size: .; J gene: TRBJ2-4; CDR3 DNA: TGTGCCAGCAGCTCCTCGGGACTAGCCAAAAACATTCAGTACTTC; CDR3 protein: CASSSSGLAKNIQYF
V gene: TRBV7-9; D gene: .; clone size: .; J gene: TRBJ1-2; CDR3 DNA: TGTGCCAGCAGCCAGGACAGCTTTAACTATGGCTACACCTTC; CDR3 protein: CASSQDSFNYGYTF
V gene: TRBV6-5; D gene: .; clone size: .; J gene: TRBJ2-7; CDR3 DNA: TGTGCCAGCAGTTACGGGGCCAGCTCCTACGAGCAGTACTTC; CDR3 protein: CASSYGASSYEQYF
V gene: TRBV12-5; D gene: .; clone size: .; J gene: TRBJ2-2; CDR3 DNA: TGTGCTAGTGGTGCCCTCCCGTGGGGGGACGCGAACACCGGGGAGCTGTTTTTT; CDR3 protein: CASGALPWGDANTGELFF
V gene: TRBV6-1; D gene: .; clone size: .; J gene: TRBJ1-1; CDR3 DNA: TGTGCCAGCAGATCTGGGGATACTGAAGCTTTCTTT; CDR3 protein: CASRSGDTEAFF
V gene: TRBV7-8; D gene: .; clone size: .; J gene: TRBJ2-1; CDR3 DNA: TGTGCCAGCAGTGGTAACGTCATAGACAATGAGCAGTTCTTC; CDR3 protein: CASSGNVIDNEQFF
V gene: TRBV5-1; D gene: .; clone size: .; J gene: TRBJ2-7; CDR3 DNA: TGCGCCAGCAGCTTCGCCTACGAGCAGTACTTC; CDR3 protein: CASSFAYEQYF
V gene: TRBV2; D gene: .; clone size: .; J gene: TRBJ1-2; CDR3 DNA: TGTGCCAGCAGATTCGGACAGAATATATATGGCTACACCTTC; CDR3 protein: CASRFGQNIYGYTF